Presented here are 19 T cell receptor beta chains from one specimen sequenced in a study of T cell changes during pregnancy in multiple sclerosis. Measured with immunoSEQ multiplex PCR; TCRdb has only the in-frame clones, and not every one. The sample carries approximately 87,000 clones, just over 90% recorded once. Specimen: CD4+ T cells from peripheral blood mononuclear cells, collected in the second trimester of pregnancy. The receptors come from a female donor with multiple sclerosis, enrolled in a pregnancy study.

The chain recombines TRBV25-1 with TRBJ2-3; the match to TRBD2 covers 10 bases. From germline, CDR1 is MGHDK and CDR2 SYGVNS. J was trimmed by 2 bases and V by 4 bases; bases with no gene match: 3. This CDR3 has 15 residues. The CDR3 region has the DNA TGTGCCAGCAGTGCACTAGCGGGGCTCACAGATACGCAGTATTTT. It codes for CASSALAGLTDTQYF.

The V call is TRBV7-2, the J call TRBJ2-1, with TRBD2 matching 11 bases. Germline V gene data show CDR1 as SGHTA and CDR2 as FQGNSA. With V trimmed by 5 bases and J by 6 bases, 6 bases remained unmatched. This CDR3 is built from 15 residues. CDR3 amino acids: CASSPPGLAANEQFF. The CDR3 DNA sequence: TGTGCCAGCAGCCCTCCGGGACTAGCGGCCAATGAGCAGTTCTTC. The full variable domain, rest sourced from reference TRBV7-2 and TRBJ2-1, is GAGVSQSPSNKVTEKGKDVELRCDPISGHTALYWYRQSLGQGLEFLIYFQGNSAPDKSGLPSDRFSAERTGGSVSTLTIQRTQQEDSAVYLCASSPPGLAANEQFFGPGTRLTVL.

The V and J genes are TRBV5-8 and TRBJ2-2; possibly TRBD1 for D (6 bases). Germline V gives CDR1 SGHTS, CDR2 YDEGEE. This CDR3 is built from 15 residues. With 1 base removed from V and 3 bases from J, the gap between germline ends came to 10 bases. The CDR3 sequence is CASSLWQGYTGELFF. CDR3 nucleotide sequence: TGTGCCAGCAGCTTGTGGCAGGGGTACACCGGGGAGCTGTTTTTT.

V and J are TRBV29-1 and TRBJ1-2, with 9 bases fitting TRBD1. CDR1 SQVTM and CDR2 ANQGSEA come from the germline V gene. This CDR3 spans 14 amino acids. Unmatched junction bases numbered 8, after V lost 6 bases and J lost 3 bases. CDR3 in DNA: TGCAGCGTCACCGCGGGACAGGGCCACTATGGCTACACCTTC. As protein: CSVTAGQGHYGYTF.

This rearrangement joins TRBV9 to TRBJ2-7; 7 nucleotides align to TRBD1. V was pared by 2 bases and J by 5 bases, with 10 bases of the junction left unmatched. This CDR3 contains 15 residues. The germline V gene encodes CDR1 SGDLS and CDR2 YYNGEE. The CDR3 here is CASSVLGGAGNEQYF. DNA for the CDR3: TGTGCCAGCAGCGTGCTAGGGGGCGCGGGTAACGAGCAGTACTTC.

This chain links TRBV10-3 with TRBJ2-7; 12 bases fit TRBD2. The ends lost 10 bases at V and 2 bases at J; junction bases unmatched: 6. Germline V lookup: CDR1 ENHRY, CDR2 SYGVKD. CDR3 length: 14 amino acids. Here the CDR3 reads CATLTSGGTYEQYF. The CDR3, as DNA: TGTGCCACCCTAACTAGCGGGGGGACCTACGAGCAGTACTTC.

The CDR3 coding sequence is TGTGCCAGCATGAATGGGGGGAAGGGGCAGAACACTGAAGCTTTCTTT. Translation gives CASMNGGKGQNTEAFF. V usage is TRBV6-6 and J usage is TRBJ1-1; weak D call: TRBD1 (5 bases). The length of the CDR3 is 16 residues. Germline-derived CDR1 and CDR2 are MNHNY and SVGAGI (reference sequence). The V and J ends lost 7 bases and 1 base respectively, with 19 bases between them.

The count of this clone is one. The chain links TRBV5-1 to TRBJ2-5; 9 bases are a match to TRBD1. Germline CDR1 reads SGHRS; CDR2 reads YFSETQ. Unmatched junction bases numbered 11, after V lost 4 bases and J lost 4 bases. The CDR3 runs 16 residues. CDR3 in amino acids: CASSPKPTGGRETQYF. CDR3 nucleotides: TGCGCCAGCAGCCCTAAACCTACAGGGGGCAGAGAGACCCAGTACTTC.

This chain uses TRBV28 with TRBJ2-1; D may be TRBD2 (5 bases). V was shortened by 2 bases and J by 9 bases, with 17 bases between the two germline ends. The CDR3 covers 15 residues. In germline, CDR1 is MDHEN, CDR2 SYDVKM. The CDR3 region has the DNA TGTGCCAGCAGTTTAGAGCGGAACCGTGGCGTTGAGCAGTTCTTC. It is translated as CASSLERNRGVEQFF.

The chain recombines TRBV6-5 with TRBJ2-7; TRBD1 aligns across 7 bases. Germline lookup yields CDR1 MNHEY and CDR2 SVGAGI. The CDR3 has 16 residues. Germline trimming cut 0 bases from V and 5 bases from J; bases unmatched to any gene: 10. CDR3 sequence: CASSYSILTGSHEQYF. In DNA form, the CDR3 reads TGTGCCAGCAGTTACTCGATACTGACAGGGAGCCACGAGCAGTACTTC.

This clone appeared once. The DNA for the CDR3 is TGTGCCAGCAGTGCAGGGAACAACAGGGAGAACTATGGCTACACCTTC. It is translated as CASSAGNNRENYGYTF. The chain combines TRBV2 with TRBJ1-2; TRBD1 is a possible D gene (6 bases). This CDR3 region has 16 residues. Deletions cut 4 bases from V and 2 bases from J, with 17 bases between. In germline, CDR1 is SNHLY, CDR2 FYNNEI. Full variable domain (missing parts from reference TRBV2 and TRBJ1-2): EPEVTQTPSHQVTQMGQEVILRCVPISNHLYFYWYRQILGQKVEFLVSFYNNEISEKSEIFDDQFSVERPDGSNFTLKIRSTKLEDSAMYFCASSAGNNRENYGYTFGSGTRLTVV.

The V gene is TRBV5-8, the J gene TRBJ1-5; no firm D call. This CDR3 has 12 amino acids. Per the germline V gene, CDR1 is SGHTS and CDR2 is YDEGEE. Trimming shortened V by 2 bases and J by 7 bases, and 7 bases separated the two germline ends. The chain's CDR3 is CASSFHSQPQHF. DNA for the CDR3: TGTGCCAGCAGCTTTCATTCCCAGCCCCAGCATTTT.

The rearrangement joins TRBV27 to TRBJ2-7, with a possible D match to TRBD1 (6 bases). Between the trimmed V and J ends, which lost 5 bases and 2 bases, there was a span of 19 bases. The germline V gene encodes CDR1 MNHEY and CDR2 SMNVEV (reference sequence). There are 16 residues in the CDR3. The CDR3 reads CASSPHRQERTYEQYF. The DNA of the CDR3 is TGTGCCAGCAGTCCGCACAGACAGGAGAGAACCTACGAGCAGTACTTC.

CDR3 DNA: TGTGCCAGCAGCTTAGCGGGAGGGCCAAGAACCGGGGAGCTGTTTTTT. Translation gives CASSLAGGPRTGELFF. The V call is TRBV7-2, the J call TRBJ2-2; 7 nucleotides line up with TRBD2. Trimming removed 0 bases from V and 5 bases from J; junction bases left unmatched: 6. This CDR3 is 16 amino acids long. Looked up from germline, CDR1 is SGHTA and CDR2 is FQGNSA.

CDR3 bases: TGTGCCAGCAGCTTGGATGGTGGGCAGGATGGTTTCTCTGAAGCTTTCTTT. This codes for CASSLDGGQDGFSEAFF. The genes are TRBV5-4 and TRBJ1-1; D remains ambiguous. Trimming took 0 bases from V and 6 from J, leaving 21 bases between them. The CDR3 totals 17 residues. The germline gives CDR1 SGHNT, CDR2 YYREEE (reference sequence).

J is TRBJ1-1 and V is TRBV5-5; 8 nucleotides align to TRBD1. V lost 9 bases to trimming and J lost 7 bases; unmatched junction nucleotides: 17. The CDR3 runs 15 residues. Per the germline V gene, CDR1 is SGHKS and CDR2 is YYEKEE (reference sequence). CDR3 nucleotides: TGTGCCACTCAAAAGGGACAGGCCGCGGCCATTGAAGCTTTCTTT. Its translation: CATQKGQAAAIEAFF.

CDR3 sequence (DNA): TGTGCCACCAGCAGCGGACTCCCTGGGGCCAACGTCCTGACTTTC. Translated, it gives CATSSGLPGANVLTF. The gene calls are TRBV15 and TRBJ2-6; D might be TRBD2 (5 bases). The CDR3 has 15 amino acids. Germline assignment: CDR1 LNHNV and CDR2 YYDKDF (reference sequence). V lost 3 bases and J 2 bases, leaving 8 bases between the germline ends.

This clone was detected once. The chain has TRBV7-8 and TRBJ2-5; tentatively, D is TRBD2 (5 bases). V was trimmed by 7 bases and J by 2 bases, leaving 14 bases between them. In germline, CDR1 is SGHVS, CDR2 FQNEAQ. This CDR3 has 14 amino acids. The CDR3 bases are TGTGCCAGCACCATCGGACGGGGACAAGAGACCCAGTACTTC. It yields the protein CASTIGRGQETQYF. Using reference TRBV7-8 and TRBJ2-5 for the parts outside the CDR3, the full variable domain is GAGVSQSPRYKVAKRGQDVALRCDPISGHVSLFWYQQALGQGPEFLTYFQNEAQLDKSGLPSDRFFAERPEGSVSTLKIQRTQQEDSAVYLCASTIGRGQETQYFGPGTRLLVL.

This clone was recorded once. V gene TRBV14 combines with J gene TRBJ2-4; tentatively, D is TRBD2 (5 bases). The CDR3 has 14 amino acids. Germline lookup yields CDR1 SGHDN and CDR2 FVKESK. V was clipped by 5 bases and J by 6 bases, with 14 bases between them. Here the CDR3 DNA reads TGTGCCAGCAGCTCACGGGGAGCCCCAAACATTCAGTACTTC. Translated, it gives CASSSRGAPNIQYF. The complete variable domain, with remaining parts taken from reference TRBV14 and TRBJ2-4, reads EAGVTQFPSHSVIEKGQTVTLRCDPISGHDNLYWYRRVMGKEIKFLLHFVKESKQDESGMPNNRFLAERTGGTYSTLKVQPAELEDSGVYFCASSSRGAPNIQYFGAGTRLSVL.